These 17 T cell receptor beta chains came from one sample sequenced in a study of post-analysis software for immune sequencing data. Regarding the study as a whole: Controls showed lower frequencies than patients for a few TRBV segments, and TRBV5-6, TRBV5-1 and TRBV20-1 were among these.

Unique molecular identifiers were built into the TCR beta cDNA libraries. One entry per CDR3 protein results from TCRdb running MiXCR on the PCR reads. This table holds hundreds of thousands of distinct CDR3 sequences, around 64% found once. Their antigen targets remain unknown. The specimen sequenced was blood. These receptors originate from a girl aged 2-9 years with multiple sclerosis.

J is TRBJ2-2 and V is TRBV7-3, with 10 bases that match TRBD1. Germline trimming cut 2 bases from V and 5 bases from J; bases unmatched to any gene: 5. From germline, CDR1 is SGHTA and CDR2 FQGTGA. The CDR3 loop spans 16 amino acids. The CDR3 protein is CASSLLRDRGTGELFF. Written as DNA, the CDR3 is TGTGCCAGCAGCTTACTCCGGGACAGGGGAACCGGGGAGCTGTTTTTT.

This clonotype showed up just a few times. CDR3 sequence reads: CASSPGGRGFYGYTF. The CDR3 DNA sequence: TGTGCCAGCAGCCCAGGGGGACGGGGCTTCTATGGCTACACCTTC. The J gene is TRBJ1-2, the V gene TRBV7-9, with TRBD1 matching 7 bases. V was pared by 5 bases and J by 4 bases, with 10 bases of the junction left unmatched. The CDR3 covers 15 residues. From germline, CDR1 is SEHNR and CDR2 FQNEAQ (reference sequence).

The chain carries TRBV6-1 and TRBJ2-3, with D uncertain. Germline CDR1 is MNHNS and CDR2 is SASEGT. CDR3 length equals 15 residues. The germline V and J ends were trimmed by 2 bases and 2 bases, with 11 bases remaining between them. CDR3 in amino acids: CASSEIWKNTDTQYF. CDR3 coding DNA: TGTGCCAGCAGTGAAATCTGGAAGAACACAGATACGCAGTATTTT.

The chain carries TRBV14 and TRBJ2-3, with TRBD2 matching 8 bases. The CDR3 totals 15 residues. Germline CDR1 reads SGHDN; CDR2 reads FVKESK. The V gene end was trimmed by 1 base and the J gene end by 5 bases; junction bases not matched to a gene: 5. The CDR3 coding sequence is TGTGCCAGCAGCCAAGCCGGGAGGGCCGTAGATACGCAGTATTTT. Translated: CASSQAGRAVDTQYF.

The J gene is TRBJ1-5, the V gene TRBV10-2; weak D call: TRBD1 (5 bases). The CDR3 has 12 residues. V was trimmed by 10 bases and J by 2 bases, leaving 9 bases between them. CDR1 and CDR2 (germline): WSHSY, SAAADI. The CDR3 reads CATRDGNQPQHF. CDR3 nucleotide sequence: TGCGCCACCCGGGACGGCAATCAGCCCCAGCATTTT.

The sample holds one count of this clonotype. The chain carries TRBV5-1 and TRBJ2-1, with 12 positions matching TRBD2. With 1 base clipped from V and 8 bases from J, the junction kept 4 bases outside the gene matches. Germline V gene lookup returns CDR1 SGHRS and CDR2 YFSETQ. The CDR3 is 15 amino acids. The CDR3 is CASSLRLAGEDEQFF. The CDR3 DNA is TGCGCCAGCAGCTTGCGACTAGCGGGAGAGGATGAGCAGTTCTTC.

The chain joins TRBV6-5 to TRBJ1-1; D gene ambiguous. Germline V gene data show CDR1 as MNHEY and CDR2 as SVGAGI. V lost 0 bases, J lost 0 bases, and 11 bases lay in between. The CDR3 is made up of 16 amino acids. This CDR3 reads CASSYSITVMNTEAFF. The CDR3 DNA follows: TGTGCCAGCAGTTACTCGATCACAGTCATGAACACTGAAGCTTTCTTT.

This clonotype was recorded a few times. The chain combines TRBV20-1 with TRBJ2-5, with 12 bases that match TRBD2. The CDR3 runs 17 residues. V shed 3 bases and J 5 bases; nucleotides not matched to a gene: 13. Per germline, CDR1 DFQATT and CDR2 SNEGSKA (reference sequence). CDR3 bases: TGCAGTGCTAGCCCCGGACTAGCGGGGAGGATGGGGGAGACCCAGTACTTC. Protein product: CSASPGLAGRMGETQYF.

V usage is TRBV20-1 and J usage is TRBJ2-1; TRBD2 might be the D (7 bases). The V gene lost 2 bases and the J gene lost 6 bases, with 14 bases spanning the gap. The CDR3 covers 14 residues. Germline CDR1 DFQATT, CDR2 SNEGSKA (reference sequence). The CDR3, as DNA: TGCAGTGCTAGATGGACGGGGGGCCTCAATGAGCAGTTCTTC. This sequence encodes CSARWTGGLNEQFF.

This clonotype was seen only once. The V gene is TRBV19, the J gene TRBJ2-5, with a possible D match to TRBD2 (6 bases). The end of the DNA aligns better with TRBJ2-7, so the J call may be wrong. Germline V CDR1 and CDR2: LNHDA, SQIVND (reference sequence). The CDR3 is made up of 15 amino acids. CDR3 sequence: CASSPPGGAQREQYF. The CDR3, as DNA: TGTGCCAGTAGTCCCCCAGGCGGGGCACAACGCGAGCAGTACTTC.

The chain employs TRBV12-3 or TRBV12-4 and TRBJ2-5, with TRBD1 identical over 7 bases. The CDR3 spans 13 residues. Unmatched junction bases numbered 11, after V lost 6 bases and J lost 10 bases. The CDR3 here is CASSFVAGGNQYF. CDR3 nucleotides: TGTGCCAGCAGCTTCGTCGCAGGGGGTAACCAGTACTTC.

The CDR3 region is CASSDGFHGYTF. The CDR3 DNA follows: TGTGCCAGCAGTGACGGGTTCCATGGCTACACCTTC. This chain joins TRBV12-3 or TRBV12-4 and TRBJ1-2; D remains ambiguous. V gave up 5 bases and J gave up 6 bases, with 10 bases separating them. The CDR3 is 12 residues long.

In this sample, this clonotype turned up a few times. V usage is TRBV20-1 and J usage is TRBJ2-3, with D tentatively TRBD2 (5 bases). Between the trimmed V and J ends, which lost 6 bases and 0 bases, there was a span of 19 bases. Germline V CDR1 and CDR2: DFQATT, SNEGSKA (reference sequence). The CDR3 extends over 16 amino acids. DNA for the CDR3: TGCAGTGCGCCTCGGCGGCTAGCAGGAAGCACAGATACGCAGTATTTT. Translating gives CSAPRRLAGSTDTQYF.

This clonotype was seen a handful of times. The V call is TRBV3-1, the J call TRBJ2-1, with D uncertain. In germline, CDR1 is LGHDT, CDR2 YNNKEL (reference sequence). Trimming left V 4 bases short and J 8 bases short, with 12 bases between. CDR3 length: 13 amino acids. CDR3 protein: CASSPMIADEQFF. The CDR3 nucleotides are TGTGCCAGCAGCCCGATGATTGCGGATGAGCAGTTCTTC.

This clonotype appeared once. Written as DNA, the CDR3 is TGTGCCAGCAGCTTAGCGAAACGGACAGTTCGCACAGATACGCAGTATTTT. Translating it yields CASSLAKRTVRTDTQYF. The rearrangement links TRBV7-8 to TRBJ2-3; D is perhaps TRBD1 (6 bases). V lost 0 bases, J lost 1 base, and 14 bases lay in between. The CDR3 contains 17 residues. Germline CDR1 SGHVS, CDR2 FQNEAQ.

About this clonotype: Mismatch with germline at one junction end may stem from a read error. The CDR3 here is CSAKAVQEIQYF. The CDR3 DNA is TGCAGTGCTAAAGCGGTCCAAGAGATCCAGTACTTC. This chain links TRBV20-1 with TRBJ2-5, with TRBD2 as a possible D gene (5 bases). The CDR3 is made up of 12 amino acids. The V gene's germline CDR1 is DFQATT and CDR2 SNEGSKA (reference sequence).

The chain combines TRBV20-1 with TRBJ2-1; 8 bases match TRBD2. Germline V lookup: CDR1 DFQATT, CDR2 SNEGSKA (reference sequence). CDR3 length: 17 residues. J lost 2 bases, V lost 0 bases, and 9 bases had no gene match. CDR3 in amino acids: CSARDRGAGGPYNEQFF. The CDR3 nucleotides read TGCAGTGCTAGAGATCGGGGGGCGGGAGGACCCTACAATGAGCAGTTCTTC.